These 7 T cell receptor beta chains were sequenced from one sample in a study of blood T cell repertoires in COVID-19. TCRdb's table, derived via immunoSEQ multiplex PCR, lists solely in-frame clones and lacks some. Of about 58,000 clones detected, about 88% appear once; the ten largest clones hold 14%. The sample consisted of peripheral blood. Receptors were obtained from a woman aged 55-69 years with active COVID-19.

The rearrangement uses TRBV6-1 and TRBJ1-1, with D possibly being TRBD1 (6 bases). The CDR3 length is 11 residues. Germline assignment: CDR1 MNHNS and CDR2 SASEGT. V lost 2 bases and J lost 10, with 8 bases in between. The CDR3 loop is CASSERGGAFF. The CDR3 region has the DNA TGTGCCAGCAGTGAAAGGGGGGGAGCTTTCTTT.

The genes are TRBV9 and TRBJ2-1, with D possibly TRBD2 on 6 matching bases. Deletions cut 7 bases from V and 0 bases from J, with 11 bases between. Looked up from germline, CDR1 is SGDLS and CDR2 is YYNGEE. CDR3 size: 14 residues. CDR3 nucleotides: TGTGCCAGCGGTGACGGGAGCTCCTACAATGAGCAGTTCTTC. Translated, it gives CASGDGSSYNEQFF. Variable domain in full (rest from reference TRBV9 and TRBJ2-1): DSGVTQTPKHLITATGQRVTLRCSPRSGDLSVYWYQQSLDQGLQFLIQYYNGEERAKGNILERFSAQQFPDLHSELNLSSLELGDSALYFCASGDGSSYNEQFFGPGTRLTVL.

The rearrangement joins TRBV18 to TRBJ2-4; D is unresolved. Trimming stripped 0 bases from V and 7 bases from J, with 16 bases between. Germline loops: CDR1 KGHSH, CDR2 LQKENI. The CDR3 runs to 16 residues. DNA for the CDR3: TGTGCCAGCTCACCACCTATTGTCGCAGTCGGGAACATTCAGTACTTC. Translation: CASSPPIVAVGNIQYF.

This chain connects TRBV5-4 to TRBJ2-7, with 7 bases lining up with TRBD2. Trimming removed 0 bases from V and 3 bases from J; junction bases left unmatched: 3. Germline V CDR1 and CDR2: SGHNT, YYREEE (reference sequence). CDR3 length: 14 amino acids. CDR3 in DNA: TGTGCCAGCAGCTTGGCCGGGGGGAGCTACGAGCAGTACTTC. As protein: CASSLAGGSYEQYF. The variable domain in full, completed from reference TRBV5-4 and TRBJ2-7, reads ETGVTQSPTHLIKTRGQQVTLRCSSQSGHNTVSWYQQALGQGPQFIFQYYREEENGRGNFPPRFSGLQFPNYSSELNVNALELDDSALYLCASSLAGGSYEQYFGPGTRLTVT.

As DNA, the CDR3 is TGTGCCAGCAGCTTAGAAGGTCGGGTCTCTGGGGCCAACGTCCTGACTTTC. Its protein product is CASSLEGRVSGANVLTF. This chain joins TRBV7-9 and TRBJ2-6; unclear D gene. The V end was cut by 1 base, the J end by 0 bases, with 10 bases between. Germline V gives CDR1 SEHNR, CDR2 FQNEAQ (reference sequence). The CDR3 runs 17 residues.

The chain joins TRBV7-9 to TRBJ2-7; D is undetermined. Germline CDR1 and CDR2: SEHNR and FQNEAQ (reference sequence). Trimming pared 5 bases from V and 6 bases from J, leaving 11 bases between. The CDR3 is made up of 12 amino acids. CDR3 amino acids: CASSTAPGEQYF. CDR3 nucleotides: TGTGCCAGCAGCACGGCCCCGGGCGAGCAGTACTTC.

This clone was seen a handful of times. This chain joins TRBV3-1 (or the pseudogene TRBV3-2) and TRBJ2-1; 7 bases fit TRBD1. The CDR3 sequence is 15 residues long. Germline CDR1 and CDR2: LGHDT and YNNKEL (reference sequence). After removal of 1 base from V and 5 bases from J, the junction contained 5 bases not matched to a gene. The CDR3 DNA is TGTGCCAGCAGCCAAGTCTCAGGGGGTCACAATGAGCAGTTCTTC. Protein product: CASSQVSGGHNEQFF.